Listed below are T cell receptor beta chains from one sample, sequenced in a study of OX40 agonist ivuxolimab in advanced cancers. Clones were sequenced by immunoSEQ multiplex PCR, and TCRdb holds only the in-frame ones, with some missing. The sample lists approximately 11,000 clones; approximately 84% were seen once. The sequences come from CD4+ or CD8+ T cells sorted from blood, collected in a trial of the OX40 agonist ivuxolimab. The receptors were sampled from an adult with an advanced solid tumor such as melanoma, head and neck, liver or kidney cancer. The CDR3 runs from the conserved cysteine through the conserved F or W. A D gene is named only where the DNA matches it firmly. Only some rows state a clone size, as once, few, many or a class for expanded clones.

v_call	j_call	d_call	clone_size	cdr3_aa	cdr3_nt
TRBV11-2	TRBJ2-2	TRBD1	NA	CASSPHPGTGNTGELFF	TGTGCCAGCAGCCCGCATCCTGGGACAGGGAACACCGGGGAGCTGTTTTTT
TRBV6-5	TRBJ2-7	NA	NA	CASRSGPGSYEQYF	TGTGCCAGCAGATCCGGGCCCGGGTCCTACGAGCAGTACTTC
TRBV4-1	TRBJ2-1	NA	NA	CASSQGNEQFF	TGCGCCAGCAGCCAGGGCAATGAGCAGTTCTTC
TRBV6-6	TRBJ1-1	NA	NA	CASTLTGPLYTEAFF	TGTGCCAGCACCCTCACGGGTCCACTCTACACTGAAGCTTTCTTT
TRBV5-8	TRBJ2-7	NA	few	CASGLESEQYF	TGTGCCAGCGGGTTGGAGTCCGAGCAGTACTTC
TRBV10-1	TRBJ2-7	NA	few	CATPEGSAYEQYF	TGCGCCACCCCGGAAGGATCAGCCTACGAGCAGTACTTC
TRBV4-2	TRBJ2-1	TRBD2	NA	CASSQETSGNYNEQFF	TGTGCCAGCAGCCAAGAAACTAGCGGGAACTACAATGAGCAGTTCTTC
TRBV7-9	TRBJ2-7	TRBD2	few	CASSTTSGRALEQYF	TGTGCCAGCAGCACGACTAGCGGGAGGGCCCTCGAGCAGTACTTC
TRBV7-9	TRBJ2-7	NA	once	CASSLDDSYEQYF	TGTGCCAGCAGCTTAGACGACTCCTACGAGCAGTACTTC
TRBV11-2	TRBJ2-1	NA	NA	CASSWQGLEFAYNEQFF	TGTGCCAGCAGCTGGCAAGGACTGGAGTTCGCCTACAATGAGCAGTTCTTC
TRBV10-2	TRBJ2-6	NA	NA	CASSDSESGANVLTF	TGCGCCAGCAGTGATAGTGAATCTGGGGCCAACGTCCTGACTTTC
TRBV13	TRBJ2-1	NA	once	CASSPAANYNEQFF	TGTGCCAGCAGTCCGGCGGCCAACTACAATGAGCAGTTCTTC
TRBV15	TRBJ1-6	NA	NA	CATSPQGPVTNSPLHF	TGTGCCACCAGCCCCCAGGGGCCAGTTACTAATTCACCCCTCCACTTT
TRBV5-1	TRBJ2-7	NA	NA	CASSLAEGFVSYEQYF	TGCGCCAGCAGCTTGGCTGAAGGTTTTGTCTCCTACGAGCAGTACTTC
TRBV14	TRBJ2-1	NA	NA	CASSQHTGTSSYNEQFF	TGTGCCAGCAGCCAACACACCGGGACCAGCTCCTACAATGAGCAGTTCTTC
TRBV6-5	TRBJ2-7	TRBD1	few	CASSYSPDRAYEQYF	TGTGCCAGCAGTTACTCTCCGGACAGGGCCTACGAGCAGTACTTC
TRBV27	TRBJ2-1	NA	NA	CASRTGAFLYNEQFF	TGTGCCAGCAGGACGGGTGCCTTTTTATACAATGAGCAGTTCTTC
TRBV7-3	TRBJ2-7	NA	NA	CASSLAVWTDEQYF	TGTGCCAGCAGCTTAGCTGTTTGGACCGACGAGCAGTACTTC